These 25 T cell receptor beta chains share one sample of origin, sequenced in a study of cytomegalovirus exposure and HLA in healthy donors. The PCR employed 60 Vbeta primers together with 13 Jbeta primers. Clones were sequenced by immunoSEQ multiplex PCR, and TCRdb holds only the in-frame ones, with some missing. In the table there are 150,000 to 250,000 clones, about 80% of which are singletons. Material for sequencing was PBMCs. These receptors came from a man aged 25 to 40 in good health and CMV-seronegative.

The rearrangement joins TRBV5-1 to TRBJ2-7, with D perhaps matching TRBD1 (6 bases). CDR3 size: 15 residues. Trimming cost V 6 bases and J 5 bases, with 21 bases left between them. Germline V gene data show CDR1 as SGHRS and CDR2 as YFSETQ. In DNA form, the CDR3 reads TGCGCCAGCAAAATAATACAGGGTGGGTTTCACGAGCAGTACTTC. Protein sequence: CASKIIQGGFHEQYF.

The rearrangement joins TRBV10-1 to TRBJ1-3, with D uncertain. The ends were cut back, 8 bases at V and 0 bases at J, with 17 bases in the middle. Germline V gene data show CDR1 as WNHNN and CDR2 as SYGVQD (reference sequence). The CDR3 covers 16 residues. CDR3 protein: CASEKNEGCSGNTIYF. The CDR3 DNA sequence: TGCGCCAGCGAGAAGAATGAGGGCTGCTCTGGAAACACCATATATTTT.

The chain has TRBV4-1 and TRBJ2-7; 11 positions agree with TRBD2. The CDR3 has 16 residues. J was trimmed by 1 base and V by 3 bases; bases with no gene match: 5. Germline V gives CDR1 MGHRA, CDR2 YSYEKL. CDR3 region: CASSQLLAGGSYEQYF. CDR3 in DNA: TGCGCCAGCAGCCAGCTTCTAGCGGGAGGTTCCTACGAGCAGTACTTC.

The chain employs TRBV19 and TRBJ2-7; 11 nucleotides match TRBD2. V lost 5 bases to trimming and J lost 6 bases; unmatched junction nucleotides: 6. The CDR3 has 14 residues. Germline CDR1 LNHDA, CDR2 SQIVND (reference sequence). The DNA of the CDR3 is TGTGCCAGTAGTCTGACTAGCGGGAAGGCCGAGCAGTACTTC. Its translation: CASSLTSGKAEQYF.

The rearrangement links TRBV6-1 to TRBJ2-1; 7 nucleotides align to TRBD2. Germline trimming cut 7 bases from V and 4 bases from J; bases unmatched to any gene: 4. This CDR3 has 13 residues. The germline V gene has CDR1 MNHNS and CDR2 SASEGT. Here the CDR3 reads CASIPGGYNEQFF. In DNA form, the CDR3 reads TGTGCCAGCATCCCGGGAGGTTACAATGAGCAGTTCTTC.

The CDR3 sequence: CASSIGAGSSYEQYF. CDR3 nucleotides: TGTGCCAGTAGTATAGGCGCAGGGTCCTCCTACGAGCAGTACTTC. The genes are TRBV19 and TRBJ2-7; D possibly corresponds to TRBD1 (5 bases). The CDR3 sequence is 15 residues long. V lost 1 base and J lost 0, with 10 bases in between. Germline V lookup: CDR1 LNHDA, CDR2 SQIVND (reference sequence).

The CDR3 spells CASSHDRGYTGELFF. The CDR3 DNA follows: TGTGCCAGCAGTCATGACAGGGGATACACCGGGGAGCTGTTTTTT. The V call is TRBV28, the J call TRBJ2-2; 8 bases fit TRBD1. In germline, CDR1 is MDHEN, CDR2 SYDVKM. The ends lost 5 bases at V and 3 bases at J; junction bases unmatched: 5. CDR3 length: 15 amino acids.

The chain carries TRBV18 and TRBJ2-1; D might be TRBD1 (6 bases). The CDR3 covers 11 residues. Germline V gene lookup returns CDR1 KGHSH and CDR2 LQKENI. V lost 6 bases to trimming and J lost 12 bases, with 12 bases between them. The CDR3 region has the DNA TGTGCCAGCTCCCTTCAGGGGTCGCAGTTCTTC. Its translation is CASSLQGSQFF.

CDR3 sequence: CASSKPGSSGANVLTF. The CDR3 nucleotides are TGTGCCAGCAGTAAACCCGGGAGCTCTGGGGCCAACGTCCTGACTTTC. The chain links TRBV13 to TRBJ2-6, with D possibly matching TRBD2 (6 bases). The CDR3 is 16 amino acids. Germline V gene lookup returns CDR1 PRHDT and CDR2 FYEKMQ (reference sequence). V lost 6 bases, J lost 0 bases, and 12 bases lay in between.

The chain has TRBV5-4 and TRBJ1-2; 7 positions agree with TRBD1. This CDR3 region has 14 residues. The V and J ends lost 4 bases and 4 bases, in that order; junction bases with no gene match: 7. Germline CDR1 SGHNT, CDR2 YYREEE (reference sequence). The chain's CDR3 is CASSDKTGPYGYTF. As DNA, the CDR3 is TGTGCCAGCAGCGACAAGACAGGGCCCTATGGCTACACCTTC.

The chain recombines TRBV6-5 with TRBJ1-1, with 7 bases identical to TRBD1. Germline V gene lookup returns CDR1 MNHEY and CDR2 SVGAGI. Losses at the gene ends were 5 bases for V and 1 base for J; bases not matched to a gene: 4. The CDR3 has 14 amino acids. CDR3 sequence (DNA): TGTGCCAGCAGTAAGGGGGCGGCGAACACTGAAGCTTTCTTT. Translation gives CASSKGAANTEAFF.

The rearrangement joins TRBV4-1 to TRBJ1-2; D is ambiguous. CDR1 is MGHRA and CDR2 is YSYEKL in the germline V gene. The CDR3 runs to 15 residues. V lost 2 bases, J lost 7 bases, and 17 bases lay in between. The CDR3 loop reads CASSQFYSARSGYTF. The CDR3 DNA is TGCGCCAGCAGCCAATTTTATTCCGCCAGATCTGGCTACACCTTC.

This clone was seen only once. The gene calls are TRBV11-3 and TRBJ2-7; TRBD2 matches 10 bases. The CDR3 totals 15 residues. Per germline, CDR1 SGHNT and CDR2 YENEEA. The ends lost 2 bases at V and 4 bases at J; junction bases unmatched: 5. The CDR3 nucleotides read TGTGCCAGCAGCTTAAGGGCTAGCGGGAGTTACGAGCAGTACTTC. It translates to CASSLRASGSYEQYF.

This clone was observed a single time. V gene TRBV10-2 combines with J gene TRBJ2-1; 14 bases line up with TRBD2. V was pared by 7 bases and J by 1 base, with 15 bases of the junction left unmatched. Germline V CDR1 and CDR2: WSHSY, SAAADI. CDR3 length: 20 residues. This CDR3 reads CASNVVAGTSGSKSYNEQFF. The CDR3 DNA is TGCGCCAGCAATGTGGTGGCCGGGACTAGCGGGAGCAAGTCCTACAATGAGCAGTTCTTC.

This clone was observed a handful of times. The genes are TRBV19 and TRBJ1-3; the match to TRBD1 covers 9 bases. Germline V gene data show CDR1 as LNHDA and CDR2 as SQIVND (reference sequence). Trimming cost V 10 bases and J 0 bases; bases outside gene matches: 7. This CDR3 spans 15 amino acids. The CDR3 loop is CATWTGDGSGNTIYF. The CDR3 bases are TGTGCCACCTGGACAGGGGACGGCTCTGGAAACACCATATATTTT.

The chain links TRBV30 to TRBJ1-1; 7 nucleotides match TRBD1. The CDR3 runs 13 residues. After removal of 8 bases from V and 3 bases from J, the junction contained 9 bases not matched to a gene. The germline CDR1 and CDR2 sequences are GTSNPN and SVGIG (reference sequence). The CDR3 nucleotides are TGTGCCGCAAACAGGGGATTGGACACTGAAGCTTTCTTT. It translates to CAANRGLDTEAFF.

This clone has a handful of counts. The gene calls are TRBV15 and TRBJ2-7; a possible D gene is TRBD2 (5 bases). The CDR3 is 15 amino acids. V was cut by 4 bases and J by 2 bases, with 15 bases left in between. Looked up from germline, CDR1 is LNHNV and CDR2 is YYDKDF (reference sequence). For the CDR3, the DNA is TGTGCCACCAGCAATCCGTCGAGGGATACCTACGAGCAGTACTTC. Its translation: CATSNPSRDTYEQYF.

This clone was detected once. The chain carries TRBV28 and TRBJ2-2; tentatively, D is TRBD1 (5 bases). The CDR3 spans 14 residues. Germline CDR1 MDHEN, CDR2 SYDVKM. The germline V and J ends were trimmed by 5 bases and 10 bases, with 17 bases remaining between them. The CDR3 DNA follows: TGTGCCAGCAGTGAGGTGTCAGGGCTAGTGGAGCTGTTTTTT. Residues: CASSEVSGLVELFF.

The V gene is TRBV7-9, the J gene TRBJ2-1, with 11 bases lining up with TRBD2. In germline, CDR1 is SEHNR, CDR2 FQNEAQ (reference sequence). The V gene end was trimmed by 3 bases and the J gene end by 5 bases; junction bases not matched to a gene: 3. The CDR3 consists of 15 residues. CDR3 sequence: CASSFATSGNNEQFF. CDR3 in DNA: TGTGCCAGCAGCTTTGCGACTAGCGGGAACAATGAGCAGTTCTTC.

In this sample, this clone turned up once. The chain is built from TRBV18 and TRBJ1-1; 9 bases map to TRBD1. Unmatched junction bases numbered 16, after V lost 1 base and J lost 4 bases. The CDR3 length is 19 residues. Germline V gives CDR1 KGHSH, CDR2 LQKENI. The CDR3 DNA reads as TGTGCCAGCTCACCACTCCCTTGGGACAGGGAGGGTTTGGGCACTGAAGCTTTCTTT. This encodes CASSPLPWDREGLGTEAFF.

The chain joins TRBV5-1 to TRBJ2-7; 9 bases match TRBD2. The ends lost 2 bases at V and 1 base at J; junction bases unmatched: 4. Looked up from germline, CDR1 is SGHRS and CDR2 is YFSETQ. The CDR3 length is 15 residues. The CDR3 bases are TGCGCCAGCAGCTTAGGTAGCGGGAGTTCCTACGAGCAGTACTTC. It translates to CASSLGSGSSYEQYF.

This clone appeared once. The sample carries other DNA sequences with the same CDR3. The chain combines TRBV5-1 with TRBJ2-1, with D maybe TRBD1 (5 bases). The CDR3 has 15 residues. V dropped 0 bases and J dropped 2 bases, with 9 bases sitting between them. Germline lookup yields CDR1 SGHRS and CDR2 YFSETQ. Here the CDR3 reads CASSLGQGAYNEQFF. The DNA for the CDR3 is TGCGCCAGCAGCTTGGGCCAGGGTGCCTACAATGAGCAGTTCTTC.

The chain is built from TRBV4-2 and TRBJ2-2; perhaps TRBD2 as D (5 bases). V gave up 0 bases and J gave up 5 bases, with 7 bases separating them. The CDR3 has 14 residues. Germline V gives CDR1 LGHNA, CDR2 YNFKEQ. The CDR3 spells CASSQEGETGELFF. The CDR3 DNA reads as TGTGCCAGCAGCCAAGAGGGAGAAACCGGGGAGCTGTTTTTT.

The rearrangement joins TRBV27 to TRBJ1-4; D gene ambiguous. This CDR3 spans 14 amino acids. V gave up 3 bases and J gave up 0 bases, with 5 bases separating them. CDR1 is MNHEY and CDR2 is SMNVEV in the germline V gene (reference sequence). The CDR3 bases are TGTGCCAGCAGTTTGAGGGCAACTAATGAAAAACTGTTTTTT. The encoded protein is CASSLRATNEKLFF.

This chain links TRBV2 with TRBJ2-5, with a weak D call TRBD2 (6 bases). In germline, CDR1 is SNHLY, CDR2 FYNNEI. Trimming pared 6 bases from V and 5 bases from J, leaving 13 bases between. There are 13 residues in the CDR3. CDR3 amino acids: CASSLGRGETQYF. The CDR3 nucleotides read TGTGCCAGCAGCTTAGGACGGGGGGAGACCCAGTACTTC.